This is a list of T cell receptor beta chains from one sample in a study of OX40 agonist ivuxolimab in advanced cancers. Produced via immunoSEQ multiplex PCR; TCRdb's table is partial and in-frame only. The sample has about 82,000 clones, around 83% seen once; the top ten hold around 2.5%. Sequenced here: CD4+ or CD8+ T cells sorted from blood, sampled in a trial of the OX40 agonist ivuxolimab. The receptors come from an adult with an advanced solid tumor such as melanoma, head and neck, liver or kidney cancer. Each CDR3 is given with its conserved first and last residue. A D gene is named only where the DNA matches it firmly. Size is omitted from some rows. Given values are once, few, many or a class for expanded clones.

J gene: TRBJ2-5; clone size: -; D gene: -; V gene: TRBV28; CDR3 DNA: TGTGCCAGCAGTTTAGAGAGTACTCAAGAAACCCAGTACTTC; CDR3 protein: CASSLESTQETQYF
J gene: TRBJ1-6; clone size: -; D gene: TRBD1; V gene: TRBV15; CDR3 DNA: TGTGCCACCAGCACCGACAGGGGGTATTCACCCCTCCACTTT; CDR3 protein: CATSTDRGYSPLHF
J gene: TRBJ2-2; clone size: -; D gene: -; V gene: TRBV5-1; CDR3 DNA: TGCGCCAGCACCCTCCCGGGACAAGGAAGCACCGGGGAGCTGTTTTTT; CDR3 protein: CASTLPGQGSTGELFF
J gene: TRBJ1-5; clone size: -; D gene: TRBD1; V gene: TRBV5-4; CDR3 DNA: TGTGCCAGCAGCTTAGGGACAGGGGATCAGCCCCAGCATTTT; CDR3 protein: CASSLGTGDQPQHF
J gene: TRBJ1-1; clone size: -; D gene: -; V gene: TRBV30; CDR3 DNA: TGTGCCTGGAGTGGGGTCACTGAAGCTTTCTTT; CDR3 protein: CAWSGVTEAFF
J gene: TRBJ2-1; clone size: once; D gene: -; V gene: TRBV7-6; CDR3 DNA: TGTGCCAGCAGCTTAAACAGGGCCCGTTACAATGAGCAGTTCTTC; CDR3 protein: CASSLNRARYNEQFF
J gene: TRBJ2-5; clone size: -; D gene: -; V gene: TRBV6-1; CDR3 DNA: TGTGCCAGCAGTCCCCCCCTAGAGACCCAGTACTTC; CDR3 protein: CASSPPLETQYF
J gene: TRBJ2-7; clone size: -; D gene: -; V gene: TRBV5-8; CDR3 DNA: TGTGCCAGCAGCACCAGAGAGACCTACGAGCAGTACTTC; CDR3 protein: CASSTRETYEQYF
J gene: TRBJ1-1; clone size: -; D gene: -; V gene: TRBV18; CDR3 DNA: TGTGCCAGCTCACAAACAGGGAGGGACACTGAAGCTTTCTTT; CDR3 protein: CASSQTGRDTEAFF
J gene: TRBJ2-3; clone size: -; D gene: TRBD2; V gene: TRBV11-2; CDR3 DNA: TGTGCCAGCAGCTTAGAAGGACTAGCGGGGGGGATCGTAGGCACAGATACGCAGTATTTT; CDR3 protein: CASSLEGLAGGIVGTDTQYF
J gene: TRBJ1-1; clone size: -; D gene: -; V gene: TRBV7-9; CDR3 DNA: TGTGCCAGCAGCTTAGAATCGGGGACTGAAGCTTTCTTT; CDR3 protein: CASSLESGTEAFF
J gene: TRBJ2-7; clone size: few; D gene: TRBD1; V gene: TRBV10-3; CDR3 DNA: TGTGCCATCAGTTTCGAAGGACAGGGGCTCTACGAGCAGTACTTC; CDR3 protein: CAISFEGQGLYEQYF
J gene: TRBJ1-4; clone size: -; D gene: -; V gene: TRBV18; CDR3 DNA: TGTGCCAGCTCACCACGGGTGGGAGGACTTAATGAAAAACTGTTTTTT; CDR3 protein: CASSPRVGGLNEKLFF
J gene: TRBJ2-2; clone size: -; D gene: TRBD2; V gene: TRBV5-1; CDR3 DNA: TGCGCCAGCAGCTTGTCACTAGCGGGGAACACCGGGGAGCTGTTTTTT; CDR3 protein: CASSLSLAGNTGELFF
J gene: TRBJ1-2; clone size: -; D gene: -; V gene: TRBV5-4; CDR3 DNA: TGTGCCAGCACCAAGACAGTGGGCGAATATGGCTACACCTTC; CDR3 protein: CASTKTVGEYGYTF
J gene: TRBJ2-1; clone size: once; D gene: -; V gene: TRBV10-3; CDR3 DNA: TGTGCCACCCAGGGGCAGGGCGTATACAATGAGCAGTTCTTC; CDR3 protein: CATQGQGVYNEQFF
J gene: TRBJ1-4; clone size: -; D gene: -; V gene: TRBV18; CDR3 DNA: TGTGCCAGCTCACGCGGGACCGCAACTAATGAAAAACTGTTTTTT; CDR3 protein: CASSRGTATNEKLFF
J gene: TRBJ2-7; clone size: -; D gene: -; V gene: TRBV11-2; CDR3 DNA: TGTGCCAGCAGCAGAAAAGGGCTCAGTTACGAGCAGTACTTC; CDR3 protein: CASSRKGLSYEQYF
J gene: TRBJ1-4; clone size: once; D gene: -; V gene: TRBV9; CDR3 DNA: TGTGCCAGCAGCCTTAGACTGGATGAAAAACTGTTTTTT; CDR3 protein: CASSLRLDEKLFF
J gene: TRBJ2-1; clone size: -; D gene: -; V gene: TRBV11-1; CDR3 DNA: TGTGCCAGCAGCTCCCTCGACAGTTCCAATGAGCAGTTCTTC; CDR3 protein: CASSSLDSSNEQFF
J gene: TRBJ1-5; clone size: -; D gene: -; V gene: TRBV19; CDR3 DNA: TGTGCCAGTAGTTCGCTACTCCAGGGAAGCAATCAGCCCCAGCATTTT; CDR3 protein: CASSSLLQGSNQPQHF
J gene: TRBJ2-2; clone size: -; D gene: TRBD1; V gene: TRBV29-1; CDR3 DNA: TGCAGCGTTGATAGGACAGGGACCGGGGAGCTGTTTTTT; CDR3 protein: CSVDRTGTGELFF
J gene: TRBJ2-3; clone size: -; D gene: -; V gene: TRBV11-3; CDR3 DNA: TGTGCCAGCAGCATCCACACAGATACGCAGTATTTT; CDR3 protein: CASSIHTDTQYF
J gene: TRBJ2-7; clone size: -; D gene: TRBD1; V gene: TRBV4-1; CDR3 DNA: TGCGCCAGCAGCAACCCCGGGACAGGGGGCTACGAGCAGTACTTC; CDR3 protein: CASSNPGTGGYEQYF
J gene: TRBJ1-2; clone size: -; D gene: -; V gene: TRBV11-2; CDR3 DNA: TGTGCCAGCAGCTTTAGTTTAAGGGAGGGCCACTATGGCTACACCTTC; CDR3 protein: CASSFSLREGHYGYTF
J gene: TRBJ2-3; clone size: once; D gene: -; V gene: TRBV5-4; CDR3 DNA: TGTGCCAGCAGCTTGGGCAGGGGCACAGATACGCAGTATTTT; CDR3 protein: CASSLGRGTDTQYF
J gene: TRBJ1-1; clone size: -; D gene: -; V gene: TRBV6-6; CDR3 DNA: TGTGCCAGCAAAGGGGATCACACTGAAGCTTTCTTT; CDR3 protein: CASKGDHTEAFF
J gene: TRBJ2-1; clone size: -; D gene: -; V gene: TRBV11-2; CDR3 DNA: TGTGCCAGCAGCTTAGATCTGGACAATGAGCAGTTCTTC; CDR3 protein: CASSLDLDNEQFF
J gene: TRBJ2-7; clone size: -; D gene: -; V gene: TRBV29-1; CDR3 DNA: TGCAGCGTTGAACCGACGGCCTCCTACGAGCAGTACTTC; CDR3 protein: CSVEPTASYEQYF
J gene: TRBJ1-2; clone size: -; D gene: -; V gene: TRBV7-9; CDR3 DNA: TGTGCCAGCAGCCCTACAGAACAAGCCTATGGCTACACCTTC; CDR3 protein: CASSPTEQAYGYTF
J gene: TRBJ1-4; clone size: -; D gene: -; V gene: TRBV7-9; CDR3 DNA: TGTGCCAGCAGCGCGCAACAGGGAACAAAACTGTTTTTT; CDR3 protein: CASSAQQGTKLFF
J gene: TRBJ1-2; clone size: -; D gene: -; V gene: TRBV4-2; CDR3 DNA: TGTGCCAGCAGCTTGGGACTGACAGGACAGAACTATGGCTACACCTTC; CDR3 protein: CASSLGLTGQNYGYTF
J gene: TRBJ1-6; clone size: -; D gene: -; V gene: TRBV28; CDR3 DNA: TGTGCCAGCAGTTTAGCGGGGCCCCTCCTTAATTCACCCCTCCACTTT; CDR3 protein: CASSLAGPLLNSPLHF
J gene: TRBJ2-3; clone size: -; D gene: TRBD1; V gene: TRBV19; CDR3 DNA: TGTGCCAGTAGTAAACCCCGGGACAGGGGGACAGATACGCAGTATTTT; CDR3 protein: CASSKPRDRGTDTQYF
J gene: TRBJ2-1; clone size: -; D gene: TRBD2; V gene: TRBV19; CDR3 DNA: TGTGCCAGTAGTATAGCCTTTAGCGGGGGAGATGAGCAGTTCTTC; CDR3 protein: CASSIAFSGGDEQFF
J gene: TRBJ2-7; clone size: once; D gene: TRBD1; V gene: TRBV28; CDR3 DNA: TGTGCCAGCAGAACCGGGACAGTCGACGGCGAGCAGTACTTC; CDR3 protein: CASRTGTVDGEQYF
J gene: TRBJ1-5; clone size: few; D gene: -; V gene: TRBV6-6; CDR3 DNA: TGTGCCAGCAGTTCCGACGCGGGCGGCAATCAGCCCCAGCATTTT; CDR3 protein: CASSSDAGGNQPQHF
J gene: TRBJ1-4; clone size: -; D gene: TRBD1; V gene: TRBV6-1; CDR3 DNA: TGTGCCAGCAGTTGGACAGGGAATGAAAAACTGTTTTTT; CDR3 protein: CASSWTGNEKLFF
J gene: TRBJ2-5; clone size: -; D gene: -; V gene: TRBV4-3; CDR3 DNA: TGCGCCAGCAGCCAATACCCCGGTCAGGGGGAGACCCAGTACTTC; CDR3 protein: CASSQYPGQGETQYF
J gene: TRBJ2-1; clone size: -; D gene: -; V gene: TRBV5-1; CDR3 DNA: TGCGCCAGCAGCTTGGATATCGCAACCTACAATGAGCAGTTCTTC; CDR3 protein: CASSLDIATYNEQFF
J gene: TRBJ2-7; clone size: once; D gene: -; V gene: TRBV7-9; CDR3 DNA: TGTGCCAGCAGCCTCGACATGATCCCCTACGAGCAGTACTTC; CDR3 protein: CASSLDMIPYEQYF
J gene: TRBJ2-5; clone size: -; D gene: TRBD2; V gene: TRBV2; CDR3 DNA: TGTGCCAGCAGTGAAGGCCAGCGGGGGACGGAGACCCAGTACTTC; CDR3 protein: CASSEGQRGTETQYF
J gene: TRBJ2-3; clone size: -; D gene: -; V gene: TRBV27; CDR3 DNA: TGTGCCAGCAGTTTTTCGGTGAGGGCGGACTACACAGATACGCAGTATTTT; CDR3 protein: CASSFSVRADYTDTQYF
J gene: TRBJ2-1; clone size: -; D gene: -; V gene: TRBV5-1; CDR3 DNA: TGCGCCAGCAGCTTTTTTTTGGAGTGGAACAATGAGCAGTTCTTC; CDR3 protein: CASSFFLEWNNEQFF
J gene: TRBJ2-5; clone size: -; D gene: TRBD1; V gene: TRBV6-4; CDR3 DNA: TGTGCCAACAGGGGAGAGACCCAGTACTTC; CDR3 protein: CANRGETQYF
J gene: TRBJ2-2; clone size: -; D gene: TRBD2; V gene: TRBV11-2; CDR3 DNA: TGTGCCAGCAGTTTGTTAAGACTAGCGGGGGTAACCGGGGAGCTGTTTTTT; CDR3 protein: CASSLLRLAGVTGELFF
J gene: TRBJ2-3; clone size: -; D gene: TRBD1; V gene: TRBV6-1; CDR3 DNA: TGTGCCAGCAGTGCAAACGGACAGGGAATAGATACGCAGTATTTT; CDR3 protein: CASSANGQGIDTQYF
J gene: TRBJ2-5; clone size: -; D gene: TRBD2; V gene: TRBV5-4; CDR3 DNA: TGTGCCAGCGTCCCCAGCGGGGGCCAAGAGACCCAGTACTTC; CDR3 protein: CASVPSGGQETQYF
J gene: TRBJ2-5; clone size: -; D gene: TRBD1; V gene: TRBV5-1; CDR3 DNA: TGCGCCAGCAGCTTGGCGGGACAGAACCAAGAGACCCAGTACTTC; CDR3 protein: CASSLAGQNQETQYF
J gene: TRBJ1-2; clone size: -; D gene: -; V gene: TRBV9; CDR3 DNA: TGTGCCAGCAGCGCCCAGCAGGGGTCTGGCTACACCTTC; CDR3 protein: CASSAQQGSGYTF
J gene: TRBJ1-5; clone size: -; D gene: -; V gene: TRBV19; CDR3 DNA: TGTGCCAGTAGTATAGGATTAGCTGGCAATCAGCCCCAGCATTTT; CDR3 protein: CASSIGLAGNQPQHF
J gene: TRBJ2-3; clone size: -; D gene: -; V gene: TRBV7-7; CDR3 DNA: TGTGCTAGCAGCTTAGAAGCAGGTAGCACAGATACGCAGTATTTT; CDR3 protein: CASSLEAGSTDTQYF